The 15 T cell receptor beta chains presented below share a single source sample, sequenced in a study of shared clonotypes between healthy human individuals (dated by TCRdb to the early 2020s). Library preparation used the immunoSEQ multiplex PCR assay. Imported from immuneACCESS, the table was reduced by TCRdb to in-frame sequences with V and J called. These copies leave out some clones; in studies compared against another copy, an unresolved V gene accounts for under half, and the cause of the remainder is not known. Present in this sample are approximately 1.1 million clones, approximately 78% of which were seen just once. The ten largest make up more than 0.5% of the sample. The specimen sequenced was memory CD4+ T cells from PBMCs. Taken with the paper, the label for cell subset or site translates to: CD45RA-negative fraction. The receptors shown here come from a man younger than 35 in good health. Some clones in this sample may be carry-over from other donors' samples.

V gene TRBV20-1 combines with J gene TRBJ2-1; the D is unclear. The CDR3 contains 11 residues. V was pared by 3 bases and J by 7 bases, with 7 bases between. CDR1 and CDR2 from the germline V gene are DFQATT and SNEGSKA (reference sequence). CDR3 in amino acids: CSASILNEQFF. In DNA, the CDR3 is TGCAGTGCTAGTATCTTGAATGAGCAGTTCTTC.

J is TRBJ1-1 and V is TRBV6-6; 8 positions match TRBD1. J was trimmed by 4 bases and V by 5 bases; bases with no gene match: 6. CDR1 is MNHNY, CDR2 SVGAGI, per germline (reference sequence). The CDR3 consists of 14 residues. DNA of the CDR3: TGTGCCAGCAGTCTGGGACAGGCCGGCACTGAAGCTTTCTTT. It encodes CASSLGQAGTEAFF.

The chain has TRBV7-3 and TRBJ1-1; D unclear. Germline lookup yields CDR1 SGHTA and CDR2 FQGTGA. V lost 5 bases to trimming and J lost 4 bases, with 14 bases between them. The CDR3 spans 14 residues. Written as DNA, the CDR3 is TGTGCCAGCAGCCGTTCCCAAGGACCCACTGAAGCTTTCTTT. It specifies CASSRSQGPTEAFF.

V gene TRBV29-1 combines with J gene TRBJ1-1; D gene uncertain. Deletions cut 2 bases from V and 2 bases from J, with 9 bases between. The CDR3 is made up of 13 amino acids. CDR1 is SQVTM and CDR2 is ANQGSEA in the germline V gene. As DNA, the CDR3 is TGCAGCGTTGAACCGCTATTTAACACTGAAGCTTTCTTT. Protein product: CSVEPLFNTEAFF.

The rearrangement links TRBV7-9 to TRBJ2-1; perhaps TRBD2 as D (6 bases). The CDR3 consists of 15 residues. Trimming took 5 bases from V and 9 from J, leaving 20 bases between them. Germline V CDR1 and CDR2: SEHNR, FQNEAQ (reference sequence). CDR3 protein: CASSRVGTGVTEQFF. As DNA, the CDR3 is TGTGCCAGCAGCCGAGTAGGGACGGGGGTCACTGAGCAGTTCTTC.

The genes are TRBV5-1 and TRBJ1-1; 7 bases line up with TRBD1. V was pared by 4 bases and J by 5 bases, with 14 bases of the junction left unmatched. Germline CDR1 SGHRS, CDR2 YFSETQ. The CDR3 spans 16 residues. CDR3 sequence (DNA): TGCGCCAGCAGCCCGGGCCCCCGAACAGGGGATACTGAAGCTTTCTTT. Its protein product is CASSPGPRTGDTEAFF.

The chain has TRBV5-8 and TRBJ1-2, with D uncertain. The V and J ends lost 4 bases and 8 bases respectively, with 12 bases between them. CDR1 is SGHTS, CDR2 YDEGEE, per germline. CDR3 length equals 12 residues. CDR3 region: CASSLPPGGYTF. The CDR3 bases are TGTGCCAGCAGCCTCCCCCCGGGGGGCTACACCTTC. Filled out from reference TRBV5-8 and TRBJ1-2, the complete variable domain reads EAGVTQSPTHLIKTRGQQATLRCSPISGHTSVYWYQQALGLGLQFLLWYDEGEERNRGNFPPRFSGRQFPNYSSELNVNALELEDSALYLCASSLPPGGYTFGSGTRLTVV.

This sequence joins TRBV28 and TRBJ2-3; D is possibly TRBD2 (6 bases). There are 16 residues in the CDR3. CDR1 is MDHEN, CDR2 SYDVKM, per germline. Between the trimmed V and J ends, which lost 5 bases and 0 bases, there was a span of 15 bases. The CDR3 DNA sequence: TGTGCCAGCAGTACCGGGACTGGGCCTAGCACAGATACGCAGTATTTT. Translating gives CASSTGTGPSTDTQYF.

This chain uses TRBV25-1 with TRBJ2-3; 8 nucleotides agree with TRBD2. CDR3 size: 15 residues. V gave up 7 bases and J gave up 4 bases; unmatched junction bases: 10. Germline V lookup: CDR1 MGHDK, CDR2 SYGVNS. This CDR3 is CASKRAGEGADTQYF. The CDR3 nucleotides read TGTGCCAGCAAGAGAGCGGGAGAGGGAGCAGATACGCAGTATTTT.

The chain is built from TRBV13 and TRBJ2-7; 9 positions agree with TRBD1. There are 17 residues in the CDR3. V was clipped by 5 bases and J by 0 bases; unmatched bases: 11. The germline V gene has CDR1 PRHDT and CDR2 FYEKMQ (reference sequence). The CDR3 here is CASSAESTGGRSYEQYF. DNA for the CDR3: TGTGCCAGCAGCGCTGAGTCCACAGGGGGCCGCTCCTACGAGCAGTACTTC.

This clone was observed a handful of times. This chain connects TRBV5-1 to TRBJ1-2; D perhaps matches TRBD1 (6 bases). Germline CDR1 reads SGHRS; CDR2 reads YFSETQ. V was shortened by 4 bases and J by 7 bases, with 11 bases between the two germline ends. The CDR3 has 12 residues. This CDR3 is CASSPDSTGYTF. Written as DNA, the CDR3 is TGCGCCAGCAGCCCGGACAGTACTGGCTACACCTTC.

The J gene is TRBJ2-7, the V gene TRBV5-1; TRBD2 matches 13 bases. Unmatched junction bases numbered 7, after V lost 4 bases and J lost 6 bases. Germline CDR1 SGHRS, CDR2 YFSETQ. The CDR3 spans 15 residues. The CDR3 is CASSRGTSGTSEQYF. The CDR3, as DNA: TGCGCCAGCAGCCGGGGGACTAGCGGGACTAGCGAGCAGTACTTC.

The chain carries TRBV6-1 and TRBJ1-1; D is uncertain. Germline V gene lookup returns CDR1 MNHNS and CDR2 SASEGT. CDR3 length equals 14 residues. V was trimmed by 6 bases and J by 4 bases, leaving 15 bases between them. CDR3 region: CASSENWAGTEAFF. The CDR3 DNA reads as TGTGCCAGCAGCGAAAACTGGGCGGGCACTGAAGCTTTCTTT.

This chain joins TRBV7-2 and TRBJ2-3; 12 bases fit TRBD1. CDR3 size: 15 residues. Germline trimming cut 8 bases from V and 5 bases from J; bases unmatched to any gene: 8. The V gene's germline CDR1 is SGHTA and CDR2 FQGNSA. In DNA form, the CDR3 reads TGTGCCAGCCGACGGGACAGGGGGCTTAAAGATACGCAGTATTTT. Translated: CASRRDRGLKDTQYF.

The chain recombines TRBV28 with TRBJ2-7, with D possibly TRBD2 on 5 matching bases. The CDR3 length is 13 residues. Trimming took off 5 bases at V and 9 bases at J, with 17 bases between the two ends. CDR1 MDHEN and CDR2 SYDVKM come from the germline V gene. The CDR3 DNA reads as TGTGCCAGCAGTCCCGGAGGTAAAGCTCTGCAGTACTTC. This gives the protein CASSPGGKALQYF.